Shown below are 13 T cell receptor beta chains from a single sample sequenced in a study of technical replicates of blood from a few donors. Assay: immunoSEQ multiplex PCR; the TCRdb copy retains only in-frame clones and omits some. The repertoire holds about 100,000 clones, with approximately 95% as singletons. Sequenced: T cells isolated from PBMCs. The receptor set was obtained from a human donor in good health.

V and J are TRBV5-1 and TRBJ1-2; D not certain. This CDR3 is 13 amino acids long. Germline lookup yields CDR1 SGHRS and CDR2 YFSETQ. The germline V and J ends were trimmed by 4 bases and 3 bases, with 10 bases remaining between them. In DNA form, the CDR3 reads TGCGCCAGCAGCGAGACACTAGACTATGGCTACACCTTC. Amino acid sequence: CASSETLDYGYTF.

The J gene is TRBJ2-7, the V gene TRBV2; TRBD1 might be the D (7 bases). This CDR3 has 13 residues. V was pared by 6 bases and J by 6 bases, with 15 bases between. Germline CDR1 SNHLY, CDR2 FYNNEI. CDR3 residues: CASRAGQKGEQYF. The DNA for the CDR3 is TGTGCCAGCAGGGCGGGACAGAAGGGCGAGCAGTACTTC.

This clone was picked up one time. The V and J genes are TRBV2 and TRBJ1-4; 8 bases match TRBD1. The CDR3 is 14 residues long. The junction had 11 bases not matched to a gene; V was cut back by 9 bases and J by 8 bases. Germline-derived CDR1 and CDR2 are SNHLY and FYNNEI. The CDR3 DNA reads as TGTGCCAGTACCGACAGGGGTTGGGGCGAAAAACTGTTTTTT. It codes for CASTDRGWGEKLFF. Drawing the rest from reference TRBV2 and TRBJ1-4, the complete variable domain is EPEVTQTPSHQVTQMGQEVILRCVPISNHLYFYWYRQILGQKVEFLVSFYNNEISEKSEIFDDQFSVERPDGSNFTLKIRSTKLEDSAMYFCASTDRGWGEKLFFGSGTQLSVL.

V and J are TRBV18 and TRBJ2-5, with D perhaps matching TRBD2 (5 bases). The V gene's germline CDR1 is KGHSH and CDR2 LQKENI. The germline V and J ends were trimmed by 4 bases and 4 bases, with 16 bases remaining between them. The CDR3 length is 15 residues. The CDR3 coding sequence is TGTGCCAGCTCACGGCGGGCCCTCACTCGAGAGACCCAGTACTTC. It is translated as CASSRRALTRETQYF.

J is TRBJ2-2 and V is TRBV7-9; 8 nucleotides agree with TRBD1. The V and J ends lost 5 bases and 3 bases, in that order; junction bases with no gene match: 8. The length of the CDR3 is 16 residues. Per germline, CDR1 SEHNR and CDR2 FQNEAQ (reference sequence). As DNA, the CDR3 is TGTGCCAGCAGCATACCAGGGGGCGCCGACACCGGGGAGCTGTTTTTT. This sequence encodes CASSIPGGADTGELFF.

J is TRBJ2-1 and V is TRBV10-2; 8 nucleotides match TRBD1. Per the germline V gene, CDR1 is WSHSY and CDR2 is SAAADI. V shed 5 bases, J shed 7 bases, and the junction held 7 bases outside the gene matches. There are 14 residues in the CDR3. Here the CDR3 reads CASSYRGARNEQFF. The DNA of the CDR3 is TGCGCCAGCAGTTACAGGGGGGCGAGAAATGAGCAGTTCTTC.

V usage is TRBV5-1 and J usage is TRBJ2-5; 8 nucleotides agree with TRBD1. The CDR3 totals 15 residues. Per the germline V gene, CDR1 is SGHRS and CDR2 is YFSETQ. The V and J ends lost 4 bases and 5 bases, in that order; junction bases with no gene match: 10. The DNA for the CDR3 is TGCGCCAGCAGCCTCCGGACAGGGTCCAGGGAGACCCAGTACTTC. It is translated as CASSLRTGSRETQYF.

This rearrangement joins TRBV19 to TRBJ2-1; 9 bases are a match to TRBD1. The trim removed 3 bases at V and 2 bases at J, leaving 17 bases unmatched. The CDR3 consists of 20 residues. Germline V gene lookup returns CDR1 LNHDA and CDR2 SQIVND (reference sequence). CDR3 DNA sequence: TGTGCCAGTAGTATCTATCTAGGACAGGGGTCCGGGACCACCTACAATGAGCAGTTCTTC. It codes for CASSIYLGQGSGTTYNEQFF. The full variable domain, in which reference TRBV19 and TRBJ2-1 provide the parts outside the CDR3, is DGGITQSPKYLFRKEGQNVTLSCEQNLNHDAMYWYRQDPGQGLRLIYYSQIVNDFQKGDIAEGYSVSREKKESFPLTVTSAQKNPTAFYLCASSIYLGQGSGTTYNEQFFGPGTRLTVL.

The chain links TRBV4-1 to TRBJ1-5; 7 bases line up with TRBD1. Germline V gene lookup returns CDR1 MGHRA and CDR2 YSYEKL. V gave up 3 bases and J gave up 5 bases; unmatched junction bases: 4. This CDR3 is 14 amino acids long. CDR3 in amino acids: CASSQDRKDQPQHF. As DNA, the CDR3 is TGCGCCAGCAGCCAGGACAGGAAAGATCAGCCCCAGCATTTT.

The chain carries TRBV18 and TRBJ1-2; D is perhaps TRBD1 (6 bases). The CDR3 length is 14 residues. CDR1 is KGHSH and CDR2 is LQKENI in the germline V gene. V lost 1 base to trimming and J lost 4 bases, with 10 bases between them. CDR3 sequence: CASSPLQDSYGYTF. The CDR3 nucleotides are TGTGCCAGCTCACCACTCCAGGACAGCTATGGCTACACCTTC.

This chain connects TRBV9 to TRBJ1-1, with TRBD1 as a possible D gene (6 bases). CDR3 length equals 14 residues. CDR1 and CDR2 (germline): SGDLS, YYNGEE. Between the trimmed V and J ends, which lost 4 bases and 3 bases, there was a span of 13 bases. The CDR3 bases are TGTGCCAGCAGCCCAAGGGGGGGGGACACTGAAGCTTTCTTT. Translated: CASSPRGGDTEAFF.

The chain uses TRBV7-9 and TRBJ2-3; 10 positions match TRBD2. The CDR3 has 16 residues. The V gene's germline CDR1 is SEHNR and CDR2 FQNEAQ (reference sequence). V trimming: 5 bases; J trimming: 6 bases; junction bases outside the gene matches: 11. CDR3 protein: CASSQTASGSRDTQYF. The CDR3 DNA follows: TGTGCCAGCAGCCAAACCGCTAGCGGGAGCAGGGATACGCAGTATTTT.

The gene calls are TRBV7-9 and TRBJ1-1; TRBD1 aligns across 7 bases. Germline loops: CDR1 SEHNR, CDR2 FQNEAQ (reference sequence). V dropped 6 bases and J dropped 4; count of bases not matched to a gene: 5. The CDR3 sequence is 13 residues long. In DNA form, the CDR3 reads TGTGCCAGCAGGACGACAGGGCGCACTGAAGCTTTCTTT. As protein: CASRTTGRTEAFF.